Described below is a single TCR beta chain sequence and its context. Its target is unknown. This sample was taken from a study of T cell responses to AZD1222 COVID-19 vaccine. Broader study findings: Unmutated variant regions reportedly attract nearly half of all spike-specific TCRs.

Measured with immunoSEQ multiplex PCR; TCRdb has only the in-frame clones, and not every one. The table has more than 95,000 clones, about 87% seen once. Germline V gene sequence: CDR1 SGHRS, CDR2 YFSETQ. Trimming removed 0 bases from V and 0 bases from J, with 15 bases in between. The CDR3 extends over 17 amino acids. The input for sequencing was peripheral blood, taken on day 0 of AZD1222 vaccination. This clonotype originated in an adult in good health. This chain joins TRBV5-1 and TRBJ1-2; D is ambiguous. The CDR3 protein is CASSLVGEGLANYGYTF. CDR3 DNA: TGCGCCAGCAGCTTGGTGGGTGAAGGCCTTGCTAACTATGGCTACACCTTC. Full variable domain (missing parts from reference TRBV5-1 and TRBJ1-2): KAGVTQTPRYLIKTRGQQVTLSCSPISGHRSVSWYQQTPGQGLQFLFEYFSETQRNKGNFPGRFSGRQFSNSRSEMNVSTLELGDSALYLCASSLVGEGLANYGYTFGSGTRLTVV.